This entry lists 32 T cell receptor beta chains sequenced from one sample in a study of T cell responses to AZD1222 COVID-19 vaccine. Sequencing was performed with immunoSEQ multiplex PCR; in TCRdb, only in-frame clones are kept and a portion is missing. The sample holds around 160,000 clones, around 86% seen once. This specimen was peripheral blood, taken on day 0 of MenACWY control vaccination. Source of these receptors: an adult in good health.

This rearrangement joins TRBV7-3 to TRBJ1-2; D is perhaps TRBD1 (6 bases). The germline V gene encodes CDR1 SGHTA and CDR2 FQGTGA. Trimming removed 5 bases from V and 13 bases from J, with 23 bases in between. The CDR3 consists of 14 residues. For the CDR3, the DNA is TGTGCCAGCAGCCCCACGGGGGCTTCCTACCTTCTCACCTTC. Amino acids: CASSPTGASYLLTF.

This clone has just a few counts. The CDR3 protein is CASSVGRDRYNEQFF. In DNA, the CDR3 is TGTGCCAGCAGCGTAGGGCGGGACCGCTACAATGAGCAGTTCTTC. The rearrangement joins TRBV9 to TRBJ2-1; TRBD2 is a possible D gene (6 bases). The germline V gene has CDR1 SGDLS and CDR2 YYNGEE. This CDR3 region has 15 residues. Trimming removed 0 bases at V and 3 bases at J, with 10 bases between. The entire variable domain, with the rest obtained from reference TRBV9 and TRBJ2-1, is as follows: DSGVTQTPKHLITATGQRVTLRCSPRSGDLSVYWYQQSLDQGLQFLIQYYNGEERAKGNILERFSAQQFPDLHSELNLSSLELGDSALYFCASSVGRDRYNEQFFGPGTRLTVL.

This chain connects TRBV5-1 to TRBJ1-1; D remains unclear. The V end was cut by 5 bases, the J end by 0 bases, with 8 bases between. CDR1 is SGHRS, CDR2 YFSETQ, per germline. The length of the CDR3 is 13 residues. CDR3 in DNA: TGCGCCAGCAGGACGGGAATGAACACTGAAGCTTTCTTT. Protein sequence: CASRTGMNTEAFF.

The chain combines TRBV5-6 with TRBJ1-2; D is unresolved. The CDR3 runs 12 residues. The V end lost 2 bases, the J end lost 8 bases, and 10 bases lay between the germline ends. Per the germline V gene, CDR1 is SGHDT and CDR2 is YYEEEE. The CDR3 region is CASSFGVQGYTF. The CDR3 DNA is TGTGCCAGCAGCTTCGGGGTACAGGGCTACACCTTC. Full variable domain (rest looked up from reference TRBV5-6 and TRBJ1-2): DAGVTQSPTHLIKTRGQQVTLRCSPKSGHDTVSWYQQALGQGPQFIFQYYEEEERQRGNFPDRFSGHQFPNYSSELNVNALLLGDSALYLCASSFGVQGYTFGSGTRLTVV.

The J gene is TRBJ2-5, the V gene TRBV7-6; D could derive from TRBD1 or TRBD2 (6 bases each). The CDR3 is 15 amino acids. V was shortened by 7 bases and J by 5 bases, with 20 bases between the two germline ends. Germline loops: CDR1 SGHVS, CDR2 FNYEAQ. This chain's CDR3 is CASMVRGGLGETQYF. CDR3 in DNA: TGTGCCAGCATGGTTCGAGGGGGGCTCGGCGAGACCCAGTACTTC.

The V call is TRBV5-1, the J call TRBJ2-2; maybe TRBD1 (5 bases). CDR1 and CDR2 (germline): SGHRS, YFSETQ. CDR3 size: 16 residues. The V gene lost 0 bases and the J gene lost 0 bases, with 9 bases spanning the gap. In DNA, the CDR3 is TGCGCCAGCAGCTTGGCCGAGACAGCGAACACCGGGGAGCTGTTTTTT. Residues: CASSLAETANTGELFF.

The DNA for the CDR3 is TGTGCCAGCAGTTTACGCAGGGGCTATGGCTACACCTTC. It specifies CASSLRRGYGYTF. The J gene is TRBJ1-2, the V gene TRBV12-3 or TRBV12-4; possibly TRBD1 for D (6 bases). This CDR3 is 13 amino acids long. Between the trimmed V and J ends, which lost 2 bases and 4 bases, there was a span of 8 bases.

CDR3 sequence (DNA): TGTGCCAGCTGTCCAGGGGTCCGGAATGAAAAACTGTTTTTT. Translated: CASCPGVRNEKLFF. This chain uses TRBV6-5 with TRBJ1-4; tentatively, D is TRBD1 (6 bases). The germline V gene has CDR1 MNHEY and CDR2 SVGAGI. V lost 8 bases, J lost 5 bases, and 15 bases lay in between. CDR3 size: 14 residues.

The chain has TRBV6-5 and TRBJ1-1; 7 bases are shared with TRBD1. V trimming: 6 bases; J trimming: 5 bases; junction bases outside the gene matches: 9. The CDR3 length is 14 residues. CDR1 and CDR2 (germline): MNHEY, SVGAGI. CDR3: CASSLTGKGTEAFF. The CDR3 DNA reads as TGTGCCAGCAGCTTGACAGGGAAGGGTACTGAAGCTTTCTTT.

The chain uses TRBV6-4 and TRBJ2-1, with 8 nucleotides matching TRBD1. The CDR3 loop spans 15 amino acids. V shed 6 bases, J shed 0 bases, and the junction held 4 bases outside the gene matches. Germline-derived CDR1 and CDR2 are MRHNA and SNTAGT. The CDR3 here is CASSAGTGSYNEQFF. The CDR3 DNA follows: TGTGCCAGCAGCGCCGGGACAGGCTCCTACAATGAGCAGTTCTTC.

The chain carries TRBV29-1 and TRBJ2-1, with 11 bases matching TRBD2. The CDR3 sequence is 17 residues long. After removal of 6 bases from V and 5 bases from J, the junction contained 15 bases not matched to a gene. From germline, CDR1 is SQVTM and CDR2 ANQGSEA. The CDR3 loop is CSVGRVAGGPSDNEQFF. Written as DNA, the CDR3 is TGCAGCGTGGGAAGGGTAGCGGGGGGGCCAAGTGACAATGAGCAGTTCTTC.

The rearrangement joins TRBV5-1 to TRBJ1-2, with 7 bases matching TRBD1. Germline V CDR1 and CDR2: SGHRS, YFSETQ. CDR3 length: 14 residues. Germline trimming cut 2 bases from V and 0 bases from J; bases unmatched to any gene: 1. The CDR3 DNA follows: TGCGCCAGCAGCTTTGGACAGGCTAACTATGGCTACACCTTC. Translating gives CASSFGQANYGYTF.

V gene TRBV6-2 or TRBV6-3 combines with J gene TRBJ1-2; 7 nucleotides align to TRBD1. The V segment lost 5 bases and the J segment 6 bases; nucleotides outside the gene matches: 9. There are 14 residues in the CDR3. Looked up from germline, CDR1 is MNHEY and CDR2 is SVGEGT. CDR3 sequence: CASSDNRQGDGYTF. The CDR3, as DNA: TGTGCCAGCAGTGACAACAGACAGGGCGATGGCTACACCTTC.

J is TRBJ1-4 and V is TRBV12-3 or TRBV12-4; D unclear. V was trimmed by 2 bases and J by 10 bases, leaving 8 bases between them. The CDR3 extends over 12 amino acids. The CDR3 protein is CASSLNRRKLFF. The CDR3 DNA is TGTGCCAGCAGTTTAAACCGCCGAAAACTGTTTTTT.

This chain connects TRBV29-1 to TRBJ2-6; TRBD2 might be the D (6 bases). The V end was cut by 7 bases, the J end by 3 bases, with 7 bases between. Germline loops: CDR1 SQVTM, CDR2 ANQGSEA. This CDR3 spans 12 amino acids. CDR3 sequence: CSGGDGANVLTF. CDR3 in DNA: TGCAGCGGCGGGGATGGGGCCAACGTCCTGACTTTC.

CDR3 in DNA: TGCGCCAGCAGTAGCACCGAGGGGTTGTCCTATGGCTACACCTTC. Protein product: CASSSTEGLSYGYTF. V gene TRBV5-1 combines with J gene TRBJ1-2; tentative D call: TRBD1 (5 bases). V lost 5 bases to trimming and J lost 4 bases, with 18 bases between them. Germline lookup yields CDR1 SGHRS and CDR2 YFSETQ. This CDR3 is 15 amino acids long.

This chain links TRBV9 with TRBJ1-3, with a tentative D call TRBD1 (6 bases). Germline values: CDR1 SGDLS, CDR2 YYNGEE. V lost 3 bases, J lost 7 bases, and 20 bases lay in between. The CDR3 is 16 amino acids. CDR3 DNA: TGTGCCAGCAGCGGTGGGGGCCTTTCCTATTTGAACACCATATATTTT. It encodes CASSGGGLSYLNTIYF.

CDR3 in amino acids: CASSPVGSRGSGYTF. In DNA, the CDR3 is TGCGCCAGCAGTCCCGTAGGATCCAGGGGATCTGGCTACACCTTC. The V gene is TRBV23-1, the J gene TRBJ1-2; TRBD1 might be the D (6 bases). TRBV23-1 is known as an ORF, though its function is uncertain. Trimming removed 4 bases at V and 7 bases at J, with 19 bases between. The CDR3 extends over 15 amino acids.

The chain combines TRBV5-5 with TRBJ2-7; the D is unclear. V lost 0 bases, J lost 6 bases, and 13 bases lay in between. The length of the CDR3 is 14 residues. CDR1 is SGHKS, CDR2 YYEKEE, per germline (reference sequence). CDR3 residues: CASSLGSVVGEQYV. CDR3 nucleotide sequence: TGTGCCAGCAGCTTGGGCAGTGTAGTCGGCGAGCAGTACGTC.

The chain links TRBV7-6 to TRBJ2-3; TRBD1 might be the D (5 bases). This CDR3 contains 14 residues. Trimming pared 5 bases from V and 3 bases from J, leaving 12 bases between. Germline V gives CDR1 SGHVS, CDR2 FNYEAQ. CDR3 loop: CASSPDQGTDTQYF. The CDR3 nucleotides are TGTGCCAGCAGCCCAGATCAGGGAACAGATACGCAGTATTTT.

V is TRBV15 and J is TRBJ2-7; 13 nucleotides agree with TRBD2. Per germline, CDR1 LNHNV and CDR2 YYDKDF (reference sequence). CDR3 size: 16 residues. With 4 bases clipped from V and 1 base from J, the junction kept 4 bases outside the gene matches. CDR3 DNA sequence: TGTGCCACCAGCACGCGGGGACTAGCGGGGTCCTACGAGCAGTACTTC. Translated: CATSTRGLAGSYEQYF.

The chain links TRBV5-8 to TRBJ1-4; 8 bases fit TRBD1. Germline loops: CDR1 SGHTS, CDR2 YDEGEE. The trim removed 0 bases at V and 0 bases at J, leaving 4 bases unmatched. This CDR3 region has 17 residues. The CDR3 nucleotides read TGTGCCAGCAGCTTGGATTGGACAGGGACAACTAATGAAAAACTGTTTTTT. This translates into CASSLDWTGTTNEKLFF.

The chain's CDR3 is CASSSSGQGGNEQFF. The CDR3 DNA reads TGCGCCAGCAGCAGTAGTGGACAGGGGGGCAATGAGCAGTTCTTC. V gene TRBV5-1 combines with J gene TRBJ2-1; 10 nucleotides line up with TRBD1. The CDR3 is 15 residues long. In germline, CDR1 is SGHRS, CDR2 YFSETQ. The V gene end was trimmed by 4 bases and the J gene end by 6 bases; junction bases not matched to a gene: 7.

The chain joins TRBV6-5 to TRBJ1-2; D ambiguous. The CDR3 sequence is 14 residues long. V was trimmed by 2 bases and J by 5 bases, leaving 12 bases between them. In germline, CDR1 is MNHEY, CDR2 SVGAGI. CDR3 nucleotide sequence: TGTGCCAGCAGTTACCCTAGTCTAGGATATGGCTACACCTTC. It yields the protein CASSYPSLGYGYTF.

The chain joins TRBV15 to TRBJ1-4; TRBD1 matches at 8 bases. V lost 0 bases and J lost 4; bases outside the gene matches: 7. Germline assignment: CDR1 LNHNV and CDR2 YYDKDF (reference sequence). CDR3 length: 17 residues. CDR3: CATSREGRGRGNEKLFF. CDR3 nucleotides: TGTGCCACCAGCAGAGAGGGCAGGGGGCGGGGTAATGAAAAACTGTTTTTT.

Points on this clone: One junction end does not reproduce the germline sequence, and a read error may be involved. CDR3 nucleotide sequence: TGCGCCAGCAGCCAAGATCTCCCCCTATCAAAGAGGCTCTTC. This encodes CASSQDLPLSKRLF. This chain connects TRBV4-1 to TRBJ2-1; D gene unclear. The CDR3 is made up of 14 amino acids. Germline V lookup: CDR1 MGHRA, CDR2 YSYEKL.

This chain joins TRBV30 and TRBJ2-6; D is perhaps TRBD2 (5 bases). The CDR3 extends over 15 amino acids. V lost 1 base to trimming and J lost 0 bases, with 7 bases between them. CDR1 is GTSNPN and CDR2 is SVGIG in the germline V gene (reference sequence). The CDR3 spells CAWSGRLSGANVLTF. CDR3 coding DNA: TGTGCCTGGAGTGGGAGGCTCTCTGGGGCCAACGTCCTGACTTTC. The full variable domain, completed using reference TRBV30 and TRBJ2-6, is SQTIHQWPATLVQPVGSPLSLECTVEGTSNPNLYWYRQAAGRGLQLLFYSVGIGQISSEVPQNLSASRPQDRQFILSSKKLLLSDSGFYLCAWSGRLSGANVLTFGAGSRLTVL.

This clone was seen more than once but under ten times. Additional DNA sequences in this sample encode the identical CDR3. This sequence joins TRBV12-3 or TRBV12-4 and TRBJ1-2; TRBD1 agrees at 8 bases. The CDR3 covers 13 residues. V dropped 5 bases and J dropped 4; count of bases not matched to a gene: 3. Here the CDR3 reads CASSPDRVYGYTF. DNA for the CDR3: TGTGCCAGCAGTCCGGACAGGGTCTATGGCTACACCTTC.

This rearrangement joins TRBV6-5 to TRBJ1-2, with D maybe TRBD1 (6 bases). Germline CDR1 is MNHEY and CDR2 is SVGAGI. V lost 8 bases and J 6 bases, leaving 13 bases between the germline ends. The CDR3 consists of 12 residues. The CDR3 is CASRRGRDGYTF. The CDR3 nucleotides read TGTGCCAGCCGCAGGGGAAGAGATGGCTACACCTTC.

This chain joins TRBV24-1 and TRBJ2-5; possible D gene TRBD2, 5 bases. The CDR3 contains 15 residues. Germline V gene lookup returns CDR1 KGHDR and CDR2 SFDVKD. The V end was cut by 4 bases, the J end by 4 bases, with 15 bases between. CDR3 in DNA: TGTGCCACCAGTGAAACGGGAATCGCGGGAGAGACCCAGTACTTC. As protein: CATSETGIAGETQYF.

The V gene is TRBV19, the J gene TRBJ1-3; D is uncertain. Per the germline V gene, CDR1 is LNHDA and CDR2 is SQIVND (reference sequence). The CDR3 has 15 residues. The ends were cut back, 4 bases at V and 2 bases at J, with 12 bases in the middle. CDR3: CASSTDPGAGNTIYF. The CDR3 DNA follows: TGTGCCAGTAGTACGGACCCCGGGGCTGGAAACACCATATATTTT.

The chain carries TRBV6-5 and TRBJ2-7; TRBD1 is a possible D gene (6 bases). Trimming left V 0 bases short and J 3 bases short, with 12 bases between. CDR3 length: 15 residues. Germline V gene data show CDR1 as MNHEY and CDR2 as SVGAGI. CDR3 DNA: TGTGCCAGCAGTTACTCTGTCGCAGGGGTCTACGAGCAGTACTTC. Translation: CASSYSVAGVYEQYF.